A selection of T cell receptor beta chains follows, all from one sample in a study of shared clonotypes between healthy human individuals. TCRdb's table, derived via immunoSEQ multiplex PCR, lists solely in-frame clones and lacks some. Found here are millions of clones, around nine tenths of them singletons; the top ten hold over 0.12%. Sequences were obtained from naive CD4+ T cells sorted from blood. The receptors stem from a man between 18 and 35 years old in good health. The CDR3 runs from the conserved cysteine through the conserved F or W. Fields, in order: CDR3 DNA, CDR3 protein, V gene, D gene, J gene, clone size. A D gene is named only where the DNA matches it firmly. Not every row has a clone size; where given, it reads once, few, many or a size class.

CDR3nt: TGTGCCAGTAGAGGTGGCGAGAGCTCCTACAATGAGCAGTTCTTC; CDR3aa: CASRGGESSYNEQFF; v_gene: TRBV19; d_gene: NA; j_gene: TRBJ2-1; abundance: NA
CDR3nt: TGTGCCAGCAGCCAGGACCGAATCTATAATTCACCCCTCCACTTT; CDR3aa: CASSQDRIYNSPLHF; v_gene: TRBV7-2; d_gene: NA; j_gene: TRBJ1-6; abundance: NA
CDR3nt: TGTGCCAGCAGTTACTTAACAGGGGAGCAGTTCTTC; CDR3aa: CASSYLTGEQFF; v_gene: TRBV6-5; d_gene: NA; j_gene: TRBJ2-1; abundance: NA
CDR3nt: TGTGCCAGCAGCGAGGACAGGGGCCGGGGGACCCAGTACTTC; CDR3aa: CASSEDRGRGTQYF; v_gene: TRBV5-6; d_gene: TRBD1; j_gene: TRBJ2-5; abundance: NA
CDR3nt: TGTGCCAGCAGTGACAAGACAGGGGTCTACGAGCAGTTCTTC; CDR3aa: CASSDKTGVYEQFF; v_gene: TRBV9; d_gene: TRBD1; j_gene: TRBJ2-1; abundance: NA
CDR3nt: TGTGCCAGCAGTTATAGGACAGTTGGGGATGAAAAACTGTTTTTT; CDR3aa: CASSYRTVGDEKLFF; v_gene: TRBV6-6; d_gene: NA; j_gene: TRBJ1-4; abundance: NA
CDR3nt: TGCGCCAGCAGTCCGGACAGGGGAGATGGTCAGCCCCAGCATTTT; CDR3aa: CASSPDRGDGQPQHF; v_gene: TRBV5-1; d_gene: TRBD1; j_gene: TRBJ1-5; abundance: NA
CDR3nt: TGTGCCAGCAGCTACCCCCGGGGGATGAACACTGAAGCTTTCTTT; CDR3aa: CASSYPRGMNTEAFF; v_gene: TRBV7-8; d_gene: NA; j_gene: TRBJ1-1; abundance: NA
CDR3nt: TGCGCCAGCAGCTTGATCGGCGGGAGCTCCCACGAGCAGTACTTC; CDR3aa: CASSLIGGSSHEQYF; v_gene: TRBV5-1; d_gene: TRBD2; j_gene: TRBJ2-7; abundance: NA
CDR3nt: TGTGCCATCAGTGAGTCGGGGCCGCCCTACGAGCAGTACTTC; CDR3aa: CAISESGPPYEQYF; v_gene: TRBV10-3; d_gene: NA; j_gene: TRBJ2-7; abundance: NA
CDR3nt: TGTGCCAGCACCGGGGAGGGAAACTCTGGAAACACCATATATTTT; CDR3aa: CASTGEGNSGNTIYF; v_gene: TRBV2; d_gene: NA; j_gene: TRBJ1-3; abundance: NA
CDR3nt: TGTGCCAGCTCACCACCAAAAGGAGGGGTCCAAGAGACCCAGTACTTC; CDR3aa: CASSPPKGGVQETQYF; v_gene: TRBV18; d_gene: NA; j_gene: TRBJ2-5; abundance: NA
CDR3nt: TGCGCCAGCAGCCGTGGGGACATTTTCTCTGGAAACACCATATATTTT; CDR3aa: CASSRGDIFSGNTIYF; v_gene: TRBV4-1; d_gene: NA; j_gene: TRBJ1-3; abundance: NA
CDR3nt: TGTGCCAGCAGCTTTCCCGGGACAGGGGGAGGGTCCGGGGAGCTGTTTTTT; CDR3aa: CASSFPGTGGGSGELFF; v_gene: TRBV5-5; d_gene: TRBD1; j_gene: TRBJ2-2; abundance: NA
CDR3nt: TGTGCCAGCAGCTTAAGCAATCACAATGAGCAGTTCTTC; CDR3aa: CASSLSNHNEQFF; v_gene: TRBV7-6; d_gene: NA; j_gene: TRBJ2-1; abundance: NA
CDR3nt: TGTGCCAGCAGCGTCAGCGGGCTGAACAATGAGCAGTTCTTC; CDR3aa: CASSVSGLNNEQFF; v_gene: TRBV7-9; d_gene: NA; j_gene: TRBJ2-1; abundance: NA
CDR3nt: TGTGCCAGCAGCCCAAGTCAGGGTGCTGGCTACACCTTC; CDR3aa: CASSPSQGAGYTF; v_gene: TRBV11-2; d_gene: NA; j_gene: TRBJ1-2; abundance: once
CDR3nt: TGTGCCTGGAGTGTTGCGCGGGATGAGCAGTTCTTC; CDR3aa: CAWSVARDEQFF; v_gene: TRBV30; d_gene: NA; j_gene: TRBJ2-1; abundance: NA
CDR3nt: TGTGCCTCGAACGTGGGCAGCTCTGGAAACACCATATATTTT; CDR3aa: CASNVGSSGNTIYF; v_gene: TRBV30; d_gene: NA; j_gene: TRBJ1-3; abundance: NA
CDR3nt: TGTGCCAGCAGCAAGGTCCGGGACTACTCCTACGAGCAGTACTTC; CDR3aa: CASSKVRDYSYEQYF; v_gene: TRBV21-1; d_gene: NA; j_gene: TRBJ2-7; abundance: NA
CDR3nt: TGTGCCAGCAGCTTGATACGACAGGGGGCTGACTATGGCTACACCTTC; CDR3aa: CASSLIRQGADYGYTF; v_gene: TRBV5-4; d_gene: TRBD1; j_gene: TRBJ1-2; abundance: NA
CDR3nt: TGTGCCAGCAGTTTAGGCCCGACACCGGGACTAGCCACTAGCTCCTACAATGAGCAGTTCTTC; CDR3aa: CASSLGPTPGLATSSYNEQFF; v_gene: TRBV27; d_gene: TRBD2; j_gene: TRBJ2-1; abundance: once
CDR3nt: TGTGCCAGCAGCGTACAGGGGACGCCCTTTGAGCCCCTCCACTTT; CDR3aa: CASSVQGTPFEPLHF; v_gene: TRBV9; d_gene: NA; j_gene: TRBJ1-6; abundance: NA
CDR3nt: TGTGCCAGCAGTTACTCTAGTTTTCTGAACTACGAGCAGTACTTC; CDR3aa: CASSYSSFLNYEQYF; v_gene: TRBV6-5; d_gene: NA; j_gene: TRBJ2-7; abundance: NA
CDR3nt: TGTGCCACCAGCAGGAGGGGTCCTGAAGCTTTCTTT; CDR3aa: CATSRRGPEAFF; v_gene: TRBV15; d_gene: NA; j_gene: TRBJ1-1; abundance: NA
CDR3nt: TGTGCCAGCAGCTTAGTTCTCATACTAGCGGGAAGCTCCTACGAGCAGTACTTC; CDR3aa: CASSLVLILAGSSYEQYF; v_gene: TRBV7-2; d_gene: TRBD2; j_gene: TRBJ2-7; abundance: NA
CDR3nt: TGCGCCAGCAGCGCCGGCAGCAATAATTCACCCCTCCACTTT; CDR3aa: CASSAGSNNSPLHF; v_gene: TRBV5-1; d_gene: NA; j_gene: TRBJ1-6; abundance: NA
CDR3nt: TGTGCCAGCAATTTCGACCAGGGCCGAGATACGCAGTATTTT; CDR3aa: CASNFDQGRDTQYF; v_gene: TRBV6-1; d_gene: NA; j_gene: TRBJ2-3; abundance: NA
CDR3nt: TGTGCCAGCAGTTACTCGAGCGGGAGCTACACCTTC; CDR3aa: CASSYSSGSYTF; v_gene: TRBV6-5; d_gene: NA; j_gene: TRBJ1-2; abundance: NA
CDR3nt: TGTGCCAGCAGCCCCGCCCCTGCCATGGGCTACACCTTC; CDR3aa: CASSPAPAMGYTF; v_gene: TRBV28; d_gene: NA; j_gene: TRBJ1-2; abundance: once
CDR3nt: TGTGCCAGCAGACTAGACACGAACACCGGGGAGCTGTTTTTT; CDR3aa: CASRLDTNTGELFF; v_gene: TRBV14; d_gene: NA; j_gene: TRBJ2-2; abundance: NA
CDR3nt: TGTGCCAGCAGACAGGGGGCCCACAATGAGCAGTTCTTC; CDR3aa: CASRQGAHNEQFF; v_gene: TRBV14; d_gene: TRBD1; j_gene: TRBJ2-1; abundance: NA
CDR3nt: TGTGCCAGCAGCTTAGGCGCGGGGGCTAATTATTCACCCCTCCACTTT; CDR3aa: CASSLGAGANYSPLHF; v_gene: TRBV11-2; d_gene: NA; j_gene: TRBJ1-6; abundance: NA
CDR3nt: TGTGCCAGCAGTGATGTCAGGGGACAGCCCCAGCATTTT; CDR3aa: CASSDVRGQPQHF; v_gene: TRBV2; d_gene: NA; j_gene: TRBJ1-5; abundance: once
CDR3nt: TGTGCCTGGAGTGAAGGGGCACTCGACAATGAGCAGTTCTTC; CDR3aa: CAWSEGALDNEQFF; v_gene: TRBV30; d_gene: NA; j_gene: TRBJ2-1; abundance: NA